This TCR beta chain was sequenced during a study of technical replicates of blood from a few donors (dated by TCRdb to 2016 to 2017). The library was produced with the immunoSEQ multiplex PCR assay. In its TCRdb copy, this immuneACCESS table keeps in-frame sequences only and misses some clones. Where compared with another copy, unresolved V genes explain less than half of these, and the others have no known cause. This sample holds just under 100,000 clones; 95% were observed only once. More than 0.2% of the sample rests with the top ten. The germline V gene (reference sequence) specifies MNHEY as CDR1 and SMNVEV as CDR2. The CDR3, from cysteine to phenylalanine, totals 17 residues. The entry retains the CDR3 DNA only, 51 bases that are in frame from base 1. Trimmed from V: 4 bases; trimmed from J: 5 bases; junction bases lacking a gene match: 16. Concerning this clone: Its target antigen remains unknown. Base qualities are not at hand, and no much larger clone is one base apart.

The source material was T cells isolated from PBMCs. The chain employs TRBV27 and TRBJ2-5; TRBD1 matches 7 bases in the middle. The TCR originated in a human donor in good health. The CDR3 has the sequence CASSSFPTGRRRETQYF. The DNA is TGTGCCAGCAGTTCCTTCCCGACAGGGAGACGTCGGGAGACCCAGTACTTC.